This T cell receptor beta chain was captured by sequencing in a study of regulatory T cells in long-lasting Graves disease. Broader study findings: Repertoires from persistent disease leaned toward TRBV28, TRBJ1-2 and TRBJ2-5.

Time point indicated: newly diagnosed GD, antithyroid drugs for less than 3 months. TCR sequences were obtained from RNA taken from PBMCs. Trimming took off 0 bases at V and 3 bases at J, with 7 bases between the two ends. The germline V gene has CDR1 SGHRS and CDR2 YFSETQ. This CDR3 spans 14 amino acids. As for this clonotype: Its antigen is currently unknown.

Arm-PCR of CDR3 regions and iRepertoire HTBI primers were used to build TCR beta libraries. MiXCR, applied by TCRdb to the multiplex PCR reads, yields one record per CDR3 protein. Among 550,000 to 600,000 distinct CDR3 sequences listed, 15% to 20% were seen once. These data also featured in a second study, about T cells in Graves' hyperthyroidism and ophthalmopathy.

This TCR was sampled from a man in his late teens or twenties with Graves disease. The material sequenced was peripheral blood mononuclear cells (PBMCs), taken at new diagnosis, from a patient treated with antithyroid drugs. The rearrangement uses TRBV5-1 and TRBJ1-5, with unresolved D. The CDR3 nucleotides read TGCGCCAGCAGCTTGGATCAGTACAATCAGCCCCAGCATTTT. Protein sequence: CASSLDQYNQPQHF.